Listed below are T cell receptor beta chains from one sample, sequenced in a study of resident and recirculating memory T cells in vitiligo. Here immunoSEQ multiplex PCR was the method, and the copy in TCRdb shows in-frame clones only, minus some. The repertoire includes roughly 76,000 clones, roughly nine tenths of them detected once, and 4.9% sits in the top ten. Sequencing was carried out using blood. These receptors were obtained from a male donor with vitiligo. Both conserved end residues are part of each CDR3. D genes are given only for firm matches. The size entry is marked missing in some rows and otherwise reads once, few, many or a size class.

D: TRBD1; size: -; J: TRBJ2-7; V: TRBV6-6; DNA: TGTGCCAGCAGTGGGGGGGGACAGGGGTCTTACGAGCAGTACTTC; CDR3: CASSGGGQGSYEQYF
D: TRBD1; size: -; J: TRBJ1-2; V: TRBV6-1; DNA: TGTGCCAGCAGTGAATCCCAGGGGGCGAGGTACTATGGCTACACCTTC; CDR3: CASSESQGARYYGYTF
D: TRBD1; size: -; J: TRBJ2-7; V: TRBV5-6; DNA: TGTGCCAGCAGCTTGGGACAGGGCGGGTACGAGCAGTACTTC; CDR3: CASSLGQGGYEQYF
D: TRBD1; size: -; J: TRBJ2-7; V: TRBV28; DNA: TGTGCCAGCAGTACAAGATTGGGACAGGGATACGAGCAGTACTTC; CDR3: CASSTRLGQGYEQYF
D: -; size: -; J: TRBJ2-3; V: TRBV5-1; DNA: TGCGCCAGCAGCTTGGGTCAGGGTGGTACAGATACGCAGTATTTT; CDR3: CASSLGQGGTDTQYF
D: TRBD1; size: -; J: TRBJ1-4; V: TRBV27; DNA: TGTGCCAGCAGTTCATTCGGACAGGGAGGAAAACTGTTTTTT; CDR3: CASSSFGQGGKLFF
D: TRBD2; size: once; J: TRBJ2-3; V: TRBV5-4; DNA: TGTGCCAGCAGCTTGGGGGGCGGGGGTCGCACAGATACGCAGTATTTT; CDR3: CASSLGGGGRTDTQYF
D: -; size: -; J: TRBJ2-7; V: TRBV5-6; DNA: TGTGCCAGCAGCTTGGGAATAGGGGTGTACGAGCAGTACTTC; CDR3: CASSLGIGVYEQYF
D: TRBD1; size: -; J: TRBJ1-3; V: TRBV30; DNA: TGTGCCTGGGGGACAGGCTCCCCTGGAAACACCATATATTTT; CDR3: CAWGTGSPGNTIYF
D: TRBD1; size: -; J: TRBJ1-4; V: TRBV11-2; DNA: TGTGCCAGCAGCAACACCGGGACAGCAACTAATGAAAAACTGTTTTTT; CDR3: CASSNTGTATNEKLFF
D: -; size: -; J: TRBJ2-7; V: TRBV7-2; DNA: TGTGCCAGCAGCTTAGTCCCAGGCTCCTACGAGCAGTACTTC; CDR3: CASSLVPGSYEQYF
D: TRBD1; size: -; J: TRBJ1-1; V: TRBV5-1; DNA: TGCGCCAGCAGCCCCAGGGACAGGAACACTGAAGCTTTCTTT; CDR3: CASSPRDRNTEAFF
D: TRBD1; size: -; J: TRBJ1-1; V: TRBV5-4; DNA: TGTGCCAGCAGCTTGGGGCAAGGGGGCCTCACTGAAGCTTTCTTT; CDR3: CASSLGQGGLTEAFF
D: TRBD1; size: -; J: TRBJ1-2; V: TRBV6-5; DNA: TGTGCCAGCAGTTACCTGGGGACAGGGAATGGCTACACCTTC; CDR3: CASSYLGTGNGYTF
D: -; size: -; J: TRBJ2-5; V: TRBV7-3; DNA: TGTGCCAGCAGCTTAGGGGCCGACCACCAAGAGACCCAGTACTTC; CDR3: CASSLGADHQETQYF